The 9 T cell receptor beta chains given below trace back to one sample, sequenced in a study of blood T cells in healthy people across ages. Through a sample-barcoded 5' primer and a J-beta primer mix, a second PCR was run for about 7 to 12 cycles. TCRdb ran MiXCR on the 5' RACE reads and lists one entry per CDR3 protein. The data contain about 680,000 distinct CDR3 sequences, over 45% of them seen just once; the ten biggest clones take up roughly 30%. The sequencing input was blood. These receptors originate from a woman aged 60 to 75 in good health.

The chain combines TRBV28 with TRBJ2-2, with 7 positions matching TRBD2. The CDR3 contains 12 residues. V trimming: 11 bases; J trimming: 10 bases; junction bases outside the gene matches: 10. Germline V gene lookup returns CDR1 MDHEN and CDR2 SYDVKM. The CDR3 nucleotides are TGTGCCGTCGGGGGGAAGAGTTTGGAGCTGTTTTTT. This sequence encodes CAVGGKSLELFF.

As for this clonotype: A junction end diverges from the germline sequence, so it may reflect a read error. J is TRBJ2-5 and V is TRBV7-2; 11 bases match TRBD2. The CDR3 extends over 18 amino acids. Germline V gene lookup returns CDR1 SGHTA and CDR2 FQGNSA. CDR3 nucleotide sequence: TGTGCCAGCAGCATAGCGGGAGGGCCTGGACGTCACCAAGAGACCCAGTACTTC. Encoded protein: CASSIAGGPGRHQETQYF.

This clonotype was seen a few times. The gene calls are TRBV16 and TRBJ1-1; no firm D call. The V end was cut by 0 bases, the J end by 6 bases, with 14 bases between. The germline V gene has CDR1 KGHSY and CDR2 FQNENV. The CDR3 is 15 residues long. CDR3 amino acids: CASSQSSSRLAEAFF. Written as DNA, the CDR3 is TGTGCCAGCAGCCAATCGTCGTCCAGGCTGGCTGAAGCTTTCTTT.

The chain carries TRBV20-1 and TRBJ1-1; 7 bases fit TRBD1. V lost 3 bases to trimming and J lost 1 base; unmatched junction nucleotides: 5. The germline V gene has CDR1 DFQATT and CDR2 SNEGSKA (reference sequence). This CDR3 spans 14 amino acids. Here the CDR3 DNA reads TGCAGTGCTAGGGCAGGGGGATCGAACACTGAAGCTTTCTTT. Translating gives CSARAGGSNTEAFF.

The rearrangement joins TRBV2 to TRBJ1-5; TRBD1 matches at 10 bases. Germline assignment: CDR1 SNHLY and CDR2 FYNNEI. The CDR3 runs 16 residues. J lost 0 bases, V lost 7 bases, and 6 bases had no gene match. CDR3: CASNVGTGDSNQPQHF. DNA of the CDR3: TGTGCCAGCAATGTTGGGACAGGGGATAGCAATCAGCCCCAGCATTTT.

The CDR3 DNA follows: TGCAGTGCTGACCAACTAGCGGCAGCGTACTACGAGCAGTACTTC. Protein sequence: CSADQLAAAYYEQYF. V is TRBV20-1 and J is TRBJ2-7; 8 bases agree with TRBD2. The germline CDR1 and CDR2 sequences are DFQATT and SNEGSKA (reference sequence). V lost 5 bases, J lost 3 bases, and 12 bases stayed unmatched. The CDR3 consists of 15 residues.

The chain combines TRBV20-1 with TRBJ2-7; the D gene is possibly TRBD2 (6 bases). The CDR3 runs to 14 residues. Trimming left V 5 bases short and J 0 bases short, with 14 bases between. The germline gives CDR1 DFQATT, CDR2 SNEGSKA (reference sequence). The CDR3 DNA follows: TGCAGTGCTGGGTGGCGGGGTCGCTCCTACGAGCAGTACTTC. Translation: CSAGWRGRSYEQYF.

In this sample, this clonotype turned up a few times. The CDR3 DNA sequence: TGTGCCAGCAGCGCACGACTGGGAGTCGAAGCTTTCTTT. Its translation is CASSARLGVEAFF. The chain uses TRBV13 and TRBJ1-1; D gene ambiguous. V gave up 5 bases and J gave up 8 bases, with 15 bases separating them. CDR3 size: 13 residues. Germline lookup yields CDR1 PRHDT and CDR2 FYEKMQ (reference sequence).

The genes are TRBV29-1 and TRBJ2-1, with D perhaps TRBD1 or TRBD2 (6 bases each). The germline V gene has CDR1 SQVTM and CDR2 ANQGSEA. The CDR3 has 14 residues. Between the trimmed V and J ends, which lost 4 bases and 0 bases, there was a span of 10 bases. This CDR3 is CSVARGLSYNEQFF. The DNA of the CDR3 is TGCAGCGTTGCACGGGGGCTCTCCTACAATGAGCAGTTCTTC.